What follows are 15 T cell receptor beta chains derived from one specimen sequenced in a study of shared clonotypes between healthy human individuals (TCRdb year 2020). The library was built by means of the immunoSEQ multiplex PCR assay. TCRdb limited this immuneACCESS table to in-frame rearrangements with V and J called. A share of clones is missing; checked studies link under half to unresolved V genes, and the rest is unexplained. The sample profile shows roughly 2.5 million clones; over 85% of them were found once. The ten largest account for roughly 0.14% of the sample. The sequencing sample was made of naive CD4+ T cells sorted from blood. The sample's cell subset or site label, decoded: CD45RA+ positively selected. These receptors were taken from a man aged 18-30 years in good health.

This clone was counted a few times. The gene calls are TRBV30 and TRBJ1-2; D gene ambiguous. CDR1 GTSNPN and CDR2 SVGIG come from the germline V gene (reference sequence). The CDR3 is 13 residues long. Trimming pared 4 bases from V and 4 bases from J, leaving 13 bases between. The CDR3 here is CAWMSPSLYGYTF. In nucleotides, the CDR3 is TGTGCCTGGATGTCCCCCAGTCTCTATGGCTACACCTTC.

The V and J genes are TRBV6-5 and TRBJ1-1; D remains unclear. Between the trimmed V and J ends, which lost 8 bases and 4 bases, there was a span of 17 bases. CDR1 and CDR2 from the germline V gene are MNHEY and SVGAGI. The CDR3 runs to 14 residues. CDR3 sequence (DNA): TGTGCCAGCGGTCGGAATGTAAAAGGCACTGAAGCTTTCTTT. Translated: CASGRNVKGTEAFF.

CDR3 in DNA: TGTGCCAGCAGTTTCGCCGACAGGGGCAATTTGAATGGCTACACCTTC. Its translation is CASSFADRGNLNGYTF. This chain links TRBV28 with TRBJ1-2; 8 bases agree with TRBD1. Losses at the gene ends were 3 bases for V and 6 bases for J; bases not matched to a gene: 12. The germline CDR1 and CDR2 sequences are MDHEN and SYDVKM. CDR3 size: 16 residues.

The count of this clone is one. The CDR3 bases are TGTGCCAGCAGTCGGGCCGGCCTCTCCTACGAGCAGTACTTC. This translates into CASSRAGLSYEQYF. This chain uses TRBV6-5 with TRBJ2-7; D remains ambiguous. Trimming pared 5 bases from V and 0 bases from J, leaving 11 bases between. Germline loops: CDR1 MNHEY, CDR2 SVGAGI. The CDR3 sequence is 14 residues long.

V usage is TRBV2 and J usage is TRBJ1-5, with TRBD1 as a possible D gene (5 bases). The V end lost 3 bases, the J end lost 7 bases, and 10 bases lay between the germline ends. The CDR3 has 13 amino acids. Germline-derived CDR1 and CDR2 are SNHLY and FYNNEI. CDR3 nucleotide sequence: TGTGCCAGCAGTGATATTTGGGGGCAGCCCCAGCATTTT. The encoded protein is CASSDIWGQPQHF. The full variable domain, in which reference TRBV2 and TRBJ1-5 provide the parts outside the CDR3, is EPEVTQTPSHQVTQMGQEVILRCVPISNHLYFYWYRQILGQKVEFLVSFYNNEISEKSEIFDDQFSVERPDGSNFTLKIRSTKLEDSAMYFCASSDIWGQPQHFGDGTRLSIL.

The chain carries TRBV10-3 and TRBJ1-2; 7 bases map to TRBD1. The V gene end was trimmed by 7 bases and the J gene end by 2 bases; junction bases not matched to a gene: 10. The CDR3 contains 15 residues. The germline V gene has CDR1 ENHRY and CDR2 SYGVKD. Here the CDR3 reads CAITPQGVPNYGYTF. DNA for the CDR3: TGTGCCATCACCCCCCAGGGGGTACCGAACTATGGCTACACCTTC.

A single count supports this clone. The V and J genes are TRBV7-9 and TRBJ1-3; D is perhaps TRBD1 (5 bases). V lost 5 bases and J lost 3, with 11 bases in between. Looked up from germline, CDR1 is SEHNR and CDR2 is FQNEAQ (reference sequence). The CDR3 has 14 residues. CDR3 residues: CASSLKGNGNTIYF. DNA of the CDR3: TGTGCCAGCAGCCTGAAGGGGAATGGAAACACCATATATTTT.

The chain is built from TRBV9 and TRBJ2-7; either TRBD1 or TRBD2 may fit D (5 bases each). Looked up from germline, CDR1 is SGDLS and CDR2 is YYNGEE. The CDR3 has 14 residues. Deletions cut 5 bases from V and 4 bases from J, with 16 bases between. For the CDR3, the DNA is TGTGCCAGCAGTAGAGGGGCAGATCTGTACGAGCAGTACTTC. Translating it yields CASSRGADLYEQYF. Filled out from reference TRBV9 and TRBJ2-7, the complete variable domain reads DSGVTQTPKHLITATGQRVTLRCSPRSGDLSVYWYQQSLDQGLQFLIQYYNGEERAKGNILERFSAQQFPDLHSELNLSSLELGDSALYFCASSRGADLYEQYFGPGTRLTVT.

This chain links TRBV5-4 with TRBJ2-5; 7 bases align to TRBD1. Germline values: CDR1 SGHNT, CDR2 YYREEE (reference sequence). V shed 4 bases, J shed 2 bases, and the junction held 5 bases outside the gene matches. The length of the CDR3 is 14 residues. The CDR3 bases are TGTGCCAGCAGCCATGGGACAGTACAAGAGACCCAGTACTTC. It specifies CASSHGTVQETQYF.

The rearrangement uses TRBV15 and TRBJ1-5; tentatively, D is TRBD1 (5 bases). V lost 2 bases, J lost 5 bases, and 10 bases lay in between. CDR3 length: 14 amino acids. CDR1 LNHNV and CDR2 YYDKDF come from the germline V gene (reference sequence). CDR3 loop: CATSRSGFDQPQHF. The CDR3 bases are TGTGCCACCAGCAGATCAGGGTTTGATCAGCCCCAGCATTTT.

This clone has more than one count but fewer than ten. The chain employs TRBV10-3 and TRBJ1-2; D not certain. Germline V gives CDR1 ENHRY, CDR2 SYGVKD. Trimming removed 6 bases at V and 4 bases at J, with 9 bases between. The CDR3 is made up of 12 amino acids. The chain's CDR3 is CAIRQVGYGYTF. CDR3 nucleotides: TGTGCCATCAGGCAGGTTGGCTATGGCTACACCTTC.

This clone was seen a single time. This chain connects TRBV7-9 to TRBJ1-5; D gene unclear. V was clipped by 5 bases and J by 4 bases, with 12 bases between them. This CDR3 comprises 14 residues. Germline values: CDR1 SEHNR, CDR2 FQNEAQ (reference sequence). The CDR3 here is CASSASGSNQPQHF. CDR3 DNA sequence: TGTGCCAGCAGCGCTAGTGGGTCAAATCAGCCCCAGCATTTT. The variable domain in full, with the rest retrieved from reference TRBV7-9 and TRBJ1-5, is DTGVSQNPRHKITKRGQNVTFRCDPISEHNRLYWYRQTLGQGPEFLTYFQNEAQLEKSRLLSDRFSAERPKGSFSTLEIQRTEQGDSAMYLCASSASGSNQPQHFGDGTRLSIL.

V gene TRBV6-5 combines with J gene TRBJ2-1, with 7 bases matching TRBD2. The CDR3 extends over 14 amino acids. Losses at the gene ends were 5 bases for V and 3 bases for J; bases not matched to a gene: 4. The germline gives CDR1 MNHEY, CDR2 SVGAGI. CDR3 sequence reads: CASSNGLGYNEQFF. The DNA for the CDR3 is TGTGCCAGCAGTAATGGACTAGGCTACAATGAGCAGTTCTTC.

The V call is TRBV9, the J call TRBJ1-1; no clear D gene. V was cut by 4 bases and J by 1 base, with 11 bases left in between. Germline CDR1 and CDR2: SGDLS and YYNGEE. The CDR3 contains 14 residues. The CDR3, as DNA: TGTGCCAGCAGCCCGAGCGCAGAGAACACTGAAGCTTTCTTT. It encodes CASSPSAENTEAFF. Combining the CDR3 with reference TRBV9 and TRBJ1-1 gives the whole variable domain DSGVTQTPKHLITATGQRVTLRCSPRSGDLSVYWYQQSLDQGLQFLIQYYNGEERAKGNILERFSAQQFPDLHSELNLSSLELGDSALYFCASSPSAENTEAFFGQGTRLTVV.

CDR3 sequence: CASSLGSGSGANVLTF. CDR3 coding DNA: TGTGCCAGCTCCCTAGGCTCCGGCTCTGGGGCCAACGTCCTGACTTTC. This rearrangement joins TRBV18 to TRBJ2-6; no clear D. CDR3 size: 16 residues. The germline CDR1 and CDR2 sequences are KGHSH and LQKENI. With 6 bases removed from V and 0 bases from J, the gap between germline ends came to 12 bases.